Given below is one TCR beta chain in context. Its antigen is as yet unknown. The germline V gene encodes CDR1 ENHRY and CDR2 SYGVKD. V lost 4 bases to trimming and J lost 3 bases, with 16 bases between them. The CDR3 totals 15 residues. The data were taken from a study of PD-L1 blockade in urothelial cancer. Generated by immunoSEQ multiplex PCR, the TCRdb table keeps only in-frame clones and is missing some. The sample lists about 19,000 clones; 80% to 90% were seen once. Points from the study as a whole: Better progression-free and overall survival followed lower pretreatment blood clonality.

The patients had locally advanced or metastatic urothelial carcinoma. This TCR came from a man aged 45-65 years with urothelial cancer. J is TRBJ2-7 and V is TRBV10-3; D might be TRBD1 (6 bases). Here the sequenced sample was PBMCs, taken around atezolizumab (anti-PD-L1) treatment. The CDR3 region is CAISAPTGLNYEQYF. The CDR3 DNA reads as TGTGCCATCAGTGCTCCGACAGGCCTGAACTACGAGCAGTACTTC.